This T cell receptor beta chain is from a study of blood T cell repertoires in COVID-19. As for the study in general: PBMCs, B-cell-depleted T cells, or T cells provided the cDNA or gDNA that made up the material.

Germline trimming cut 2 bases from V and 8 bases from J; bases unmatched to any gene: 8. Germline values: CDR1 MNHNS, CDR2 SASEGT. CDR3 length: 14 residues. The assay was immunoSEQ multiplex PCR, and TCRdb's table has in-frame clones only and misses some. The sample consists of some 31,000 clones, around 85% of them appearing once. V usage is TRBV6-1 and J usage is TRBJ1-1, with 7 bases fitting TRBD1. Sequences were obtained from peripheral blood. This clonotype was obtained from a man between 65 and 80 years old with COVID-19, enrolled during active disease. CDR3 residues: CASSESWRGREAFF. The CDR3 coding sequence is TGTGCCAGCAGTGAAAGCTGGAGGGGGCGCGAAGCTTTCTTT.